This T cell receptor (beta chain) was captured by sequencing in a study of T cell responses to AZD1222 COVID-19 vaccine. About the study: The study pooled second doses at about 4 or about 12 weeks. General study findings and limits: Spike-specific TCR breadth rose after two AZD1222 doses, and depth rose as well. A reported finding is that nearly half of spike-specific TCRs target unmutated variant regions.

This clone was observed once. The antigen is not known. TCRdb's table, derived via immunoSEQ multiplex PCR, lists solely in-frame clones and lacks some. The sample contains about 190,000 clones, approximately 90% of which appear only once. With V trimmed by 5 bases and J by 5 bases, 11 bases remained unmatched. The CDR3 runs 16 residues. Germline V gene data show CDR1 as SGHTA and CDR2 as FQGNSA. The chain uses TRBV7-2 and TRBJ2-5, with 10 bases matching TRBD1. The TCR comes from an adult in good health. The specimen comprised peripheral blood, sampled on day 0 of AZD1222 vaccination. CDR3 sequence: CASSPRDRGGMETQYF. DNA for the CDR3: TGTGCCAGCAGCCCCCGGGACAGGGGAGGGATGGAGACCCAGTACTTC.